This paragraph reports one TCR beta chain. V lost 1 base and J lost 2, with 17 bases in between. The germline V gene has CDR1 SGHAT and CDR2 FQNNGV. This CDR3 has 17 residues. This sample is drawn from a study of T cells in Graves' hyperthyroidism and ophthalmopathy. Researchers took RNA transcripts and amplified the TCR beta CDR3 regions from them. The HTBI primer set served for first-round RT-PCR of the TCR CDR3. MiXCR, applied by TCRdb to the multiplex PCR reads, yields one record per CDR3 protein. The sample consists of about 620,000 distinct CDR3 sequences, around 15% of them appearing once. The chain is built from TRBV11-2 and TRBJ1-2; tentative D call: TRBD1 (5 bases). Source material: blood. The TCR originated in a woman in her twenties or thirties with Graves' hyperthyroidism. CDR3 coding DNA: TGTGCCAGCAGCTTAGTCTCCGGTCGAACAGGAAACTATGGCTACACCTTC. It codes for CASSLVSGRTGNYGYTF.